This TCR beta chain emerged from a study of T cells after posttransplantation cyclophosphamide. Sequenced by immunoSEQ multiplex PCR; TCRdb stores in-frame clones only, minus some. Among about 20,000 clones, 95% to 98% were seen once, and the ten largest hold about 0.15%. Cells defined as naive were viable CD3+CD4+ or CD3+CD8+ and CCR7+CD45RA+CD45RO-CD95-CD27+CD28+. This related bone marrow graft donor gave peripheral blood on the day of marrow donation. This clone has only a few counts. The CDR3 spans 14 residues. Trimming removed 6 bases at V and 7 bases at J, with 15 bases between. From germline, CDR1 is LGHNA and CDR2 YNFKEQ.

The source is a man aged 40-49 years in good health, CMV-negative, and a related stem cell transplant donor. Sequenced sample: naive CD4+ T cells sorted from PBMCs. This chain joins TRBV4-2 and TRBJ1-4; D ambiguous. The CDR3 sequence is CASSRELLGEKLFF. CDR3 coding DNA: TGTGCCAGCAGTCGGGAGCTTCTGGGTGAAAAACTGTTTTTT.